Presented here are 15 T cell receptor delta chains from one specimen sequenced in a study of gamma-delta T cells after stem cell transplantation. TCRdb re-called the RT-PCR reads with CATT. This sample has about 2,100 delta-chain clones; approximately 4.6% occur once, and the top ten carry 25% to 35%. The sequenced sample was gamma-delta T cells. Every receptor here comes from a human donor. It is not recorded whose cells these are; they may come from a transplant donor.

This clone showed up just a few times. A far larger clone is only one base removed, so a read error is likely. The sample holds other DNA sequences that translate to the same CDR3. The gene calls are TRDV2 and TRDJ2; 11 positions agree with TRDD3. This CDR3 contains 15 residues. Germline-derived CDR1 and CDR2 are GEAIGNYY and EKD. The CDR3 spells CACDTAGGYRAQLFF. DNA for the CDR3: TGCGCCTGTGACACCGCTGGGGGATACAGAGCACAACTCTTCTTT.

This clone turned up a few times. Possible read error: a much larger clone is one base away. This sample also contains other DNA sequences that code for the same CDR3. The chain uses TRDV2 and TRDJ1; 9 bases map to TRDD3. CDR3 length: 15 residues. The V and J ends lost 3 bases and 0 bases, in that order; junction bases with no gene match: 4. CDR1 and CDR2 (germline): GEAIGNYY, EKD. In DNA form, the CDR3 reads TGTGCCTGTGACCTACTGGGGGACGACACCGATAAACTCATCTTT. It is translated as CACDLLGDDTDKLIF.

This clone is large (0.1 to 1%) within its sample. The chain joins TRDV2 to TRDJ1, with TRDD3 matching 7 bases. This CDR3 is 19 amino acids long. Germline-derived CDR1 and CDR2 are GEAIGNYY and EKD. With 1 base clipped from V and 3 bases from J, the junction kept 19 bases outside the gene matches. The CDR3 nucleotides are TGTGCCTGTGACACACTGGGAGGGGATATGGGTCCTGAGGCCGATAAACTCATCTTT. Its translation: CACDTLGGDMGPEADKLIF.

By share, this clone counts as large. The chain links TRDV2 to TRDJ1; 10 bases are shared with TRDD3. The CDR3 is made up of 18 amino acids. Germline CDR1 is GEAIGNYY and CDR2 is EKD. V lost 3 bases to trimming and J lost 0 bases; unmatched junction nucleotides: 12. The CDR3 DNA is TGTGCCTGTGACGGCCTAATTACTGGGGGATCGGACACCGATAAACTCATCTTT. It specifies CACDGLITGGSDTDKLIF.

There are a few counts of this clone. TCRdb's protein for this DNA is that of a much larger clone and differs from the translation at residue 10, likely a read error; the protein shown is the DNA translation. The rearrangement joins TRDV2 to TRDJ1; D may match TRDD2 or TRDD3 (5 bases each). CDR3 length: 19 residues. Trimming stripped 0 bases from V and 0 bases from J, with 22 bases between. Germline V gene data show CDR1 as GEAIGNYY and CDR2 as EKD. CDR3 coding DNA: TGTGCCTGTGACACCATCCTTCGTTGGGTACTGGTAAACACCGATAAACTCATCTTT. Translation gives CACDTILRWVLVNTDKLIF.

This clone is large in the sample. The sample has other DNA sequences that encode this CDR3 too. V and J are TRDV2 and TRDJ3; no clear D gene. Per germline, CDR1 GEAIGNYY and CDR2 EKD. This CDR3 spans 16 amino acids. The V gene lost 3 bases and the J gene lost 0 bases, with 8 bases spanning the gap. The CDR3 reads CACDSISSWDTRQMFF. CDR3 sequence (DNA): TGTGCCTGTGACTCGATTAGCTCCTGGGACACCCGACAGATGTTTTTC.

With regard to this clone: With a much larger clone just one base away, this may be a read error. J is TRDJ1 and V is TRDV2; 7 bases match TRDD3. Germline V CDR1 and CDR2: GEAIGNYY, EKD. J lost 2 bases, V lost 3 bases, and 2 bases had no gene match. The CDR3 sequence is 13 residues long. In DNA form, the CDR3 reads TGTGCCTGTGACTGGATACGAACCGATAAACTCATCTTT. The encoded protein is CACDWIRTDKLIF.

This clone was seen a handful of times. The TCRdb protein comes from a much larger clone and disagrees with this DNA's translation at residue 6, likely due to a read error; the protein given here is derived from the DNA. V is TRDV1 and J is TRDJ1; TRDD3 aligns across 10 bases. The V gene's germline CDR1 is TSWWSYY and CDR2 QGS. V lost 6 bases to trimming and J lost 1 base; unmatched junction nucleotides: 26. CDR3 size: 22 residues. CDR3 sequence: CALGECPISYYWGIRGTDKLIF. The CDR3 DNA is TGTGCTCTTGGAGAATGCCCCATATCTTATTACTGGGGGATCAGGGGCACCGATAAACTCATCTTT.

On this clone: A far more abundant clone sits one base away, making this likely a read error. The V and J genes are TRDV2 and TRDJ1; TRDD3 matches 9 bases. After removal of 0 bases from V and 0 bases from J, the junction contained 16 bases not matched to a gene. Germline V gene lookup returns CDR1 GEAIGNYY and CDR2 EKD. The CDR3 sequence is 20 residues long. For the CDR3, the DNA is TGTGCCTGTGACACCGTTCTACCGGGGGATACACAGACGTACACCGATAAACTCATCTTT. It translates to CACDTVLPGDTQTYTDKLIF.

A remark on this clone: The mismatch at residue 8 between this DNA's translation and the TCRdb protein of a much larger clone likely reflects a read error; the protein shown is translated from the DNA. CDR3 sequence (DNA): TGTGCCTGTGACTCCTTACTGAGGGATAGATCCCGTGGGACCGATAAACTCATCTTT. As protein: CACDSLLRDRSRGTDKLIF. J is TRDJ1 and V is TRDV2; tentative D call: TRDD3 (6 bases). The CDR3 loop spans 19 amino acids. V was cut by 3 bases and J by 2 bases, with 27 bases left in between. CDR1 is GEAIGNYY and CDR2 is EKD in the germline V gene.

For this clone: A far larger clone is just one base off, so this is likely a read error. The sample contains more than one DNA sequence encoding this CDR3. The chain is built from TRDV2 and TRDJ2, with 13 bases that match TRDD3. Germline CDR1 reads GEAIGNYY; CDR2 reads EKD. J was trimmed by 3 bases and V by 4 bases; bases with no gene match: 13. The CDR3 runs 19 residues. The CDR3 coding sequence is TGTGCCTGTGATACCCTACTGGGGGATACGCGGGGTGTGACAGCACAACTCTTCTTT. As protein: CACDTLLGDTRGVTAQLFF.

As regards this clone: The protein TCRdb gives is from a much larger clone and does not agree with this DNA's translation at residue 5, likely a read error; the protein shown here comes from the DNA. The chain has TRDV2 and TRDJ1; 12 bases agree with TRDD3. This CDR3 comprises 19 residues. Germline CDR1 is GEAIGNYY and CDR2 is EKD. V gave up 3 bases and J gave up 0 bases; unmatched junction bases: 13. CDR3 amino acids: CACDAVLTGGYQYTDKLIF. The CDR3 region has the DNA TGTGCCTGTGACGCGGTCCTAACTGGGGGATACCAGTACACCGATAAACTCATCTTT.

About this clone itself: This may stem from a read error, because a much larger clone lies one nucleotide away. V gene TRDV2 combines with J gene TRDJ1; 11 bases fit TRDD3. CDR1 and CDR2 from the germline V gene are GEAIGNYY and EKD. Losses at the gene ends were 5 bases for V and 4 bases for J; bases not matched to a gene: 17. CDR3 size: 18 residues. The CDR3 sequence: CACGPLRPGGYILDKLIF. The CDR3 DNA follows: TGTGCCTGTGGCCCTTTACGGCCTGGGGGATACATCCTCGATAAACTCATCTTT.

Details on this clone: The TCRdb protein, from a much larger clone, departs from this DNA's translation at residue 9, likely by read error; the protein shown derives from the DNA. V usage is TRDV2 and J usage is TRDJ1, with D uncertain. The CDR3 has 15 residues. The germline CDR1 and CDR2 sequences are GEAIGNYY and EKD. Trimming removed 3 bases from V and 0 bases from J, with 13 bases in between. CDR3 in amino acids: CACDPVPSDTDKLIF. CDR3 DNA sequence: TGTGCCTGTGACCCCGTTCCGTCGGACACCGATAAACTCATCTTT.

The chain carries TRDV2 and TRDJ1, with 11 bases that match TRDD3. The J segment lost 2 bases and the V segment lost 3 bases, leaving 16 bases of the junction unmatched. CDR1 is GEAIGNYY and CDR2 is EKD in the germline V gene. CDR3 size: 19 residues. CDR3 amino acids: CACDSIPEAGGYPTDKLIF. Here the CDR3 DNA reads TGTGCCTGTGACTCCATTCCCGAGGCTGGGGGATACCCAACCGATAAACTCATCTTT.